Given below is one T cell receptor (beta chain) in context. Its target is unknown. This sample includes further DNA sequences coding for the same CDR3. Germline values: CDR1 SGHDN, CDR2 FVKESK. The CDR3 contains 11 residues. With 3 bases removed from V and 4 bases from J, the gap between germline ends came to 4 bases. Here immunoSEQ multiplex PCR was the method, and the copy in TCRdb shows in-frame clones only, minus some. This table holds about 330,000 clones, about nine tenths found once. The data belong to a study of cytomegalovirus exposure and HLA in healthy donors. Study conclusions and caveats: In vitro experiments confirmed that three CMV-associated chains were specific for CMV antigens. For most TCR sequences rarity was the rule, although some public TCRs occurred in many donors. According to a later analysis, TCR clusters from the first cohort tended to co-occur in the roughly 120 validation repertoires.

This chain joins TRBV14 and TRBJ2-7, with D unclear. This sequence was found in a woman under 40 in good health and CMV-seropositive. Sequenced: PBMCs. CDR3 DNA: TGTGCCAGCAGCCAGGCTTACGAGCAGTACTTC. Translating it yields CASSQAYEQYF.